Following are 7 T cell receptor beta chains from one sample sequenced in a study of regulatory T cells in long-lasting Graves disease. The sample's time point: newly diagnosed GD, antithyroid drugs for less than 3 months. Researchers made the TCR library from RNA that was extracted from PBMCs. CDR3-region Arm-PCR and iRepertoire HTBI primers produced the TCR beta libraries. MiXCR, run by TCRdb on the multiplex PCR reads, gives a single entry per CDR3 protein. This table has approximately 400,000 distinct CDR3 sequences, roughly 12% appearing once. The same sample was also used in a study of T cells in Graves' hyperthyroidism and ophthalmopathy.

Sequences were derived from peripheral blood mononuclear cells (PBMCs), sampled at new diagnosis, from a patient treated with antithyroid drugs. The receptors were gathered from a woman aged 18-29 years with Graves disease.

This clonotype was seen a handful of times. The genes are TRBV19 and TRBJ1-5, with D unclear. The CDR3 contains 15 residues. CDR1 and CDR2 from the germline V gene are LNHDA and SQIVND (reference sequence). The germline V and J ends were trimmed by 5 bases and 0 bases, with 11 bases remaining between them. The CDR3 nucleotides read TGTGCCAGTAGTGCCCTGGGTTATAGCAATCAGCCCCAGCATTTT. Translation: CASSALGYSNQPQHF.

This clonotype was counted ten times or more. V gene TRBV6-1 combines with J gene TRBJ2-5; perhaps TRBD2 as D (7 bases). The CDR3 sequence is 13 residues long. Per germline, CDR1 MNHNS and CDR2 SASEGT. The germline V and J ends were trimmed by 8 bases and 5 bases, with 15 bases remaining between them. CDR3 sequence reads: CASGGGAGETQYF. In DNA form, the CDR3 reads TGTGCCAGCGGGGGGGGCGCGGGTGAGACCCAGTACTTC.

This clonotype was picked up many times. The chain is built from TRBV11-2 and TRBJ1-2; the D is unclear. This CDR3 is 14 amino acids long. From germline, CDR1 is SGHAT and CDR2 FQNNGV. Trimming pared 4 bases from V and 4 bases from J, leaving 13 bases between. CDR3 loop: CASSSGVWGYGYTF. The CDR3 DNA reads TGTGCCAGCAGCTCGGGCGTCTGGGGCTATGGCTACACCTTC.

This clonotype was counted at least ten times. The J gene is TRBJ2-5, the V gene TRBV10-3; D may be TRBD2 (7 bases). CDR3 length: 15 residues. V dropped 10 bases and J dropped 1 base, with 19 bases sitting between them. Germline loops: CDR1 ENHRY, CDR2 SYGVKD. CDR3 DNA: TGTGCCACCGGGGGGCTTGGTACTATCCAAGAGACCCAGTACTTC. It encodes CATGGLGTIQETQYF.

This clonotype was seen repeatedly, ten times or more. The V call is TRBV6-5, the J call TRBJ2-1, with D possibly TRBD1 on 5 matching bases. The V end was cut by 3 bases, the J end by 8 bases, with 11 bases between. In germline, CDR1 is MNHEY, CDR2 SVGAGI. This CDR3 has 13 amino acids. CDR3 nucleotides: TGTGCCAGCAGTTATGGCAGGGCGGATGAGCAGTTCTTC. Protein sequence: CASSYGRADEQFF.

V gene TRBV30 combines with J gene TRBJ1-2; 8 bases map to TRBD1. CDR3 size: 13 residues. Germline values: CDR1 GTSNPN, CDR2 SVGIG (reference sequence). The trim removed 3 bases at V and 4 bases at J, leaving 4 bases unmatched. The CDR3 sequence is CAWRETGVYGYTF. For the CDR3, the DNA is TGTGCCTGGAGAGAGACAGGGGTCTATGGCTACACCTTC.

This clonotype was detected many times. The chain links TRBV7-2 to TRBJ1-6; TRBD1 matches at 10 bases. The CDR3 consists of 16 residues. Looked up from germline, CDR1 is SGHTA and CDR2 is FQGNSA. The ends lost 5 bases at V and 7 bases at J; junction bases unmatched: 8. The CDR3 bases are TGTGCCAGCAGCCAAGACAGGGGGCGACTGAATTCACCCCTCCACTTT. Encoded protein: CASSQDRGRLNSPLHF. The complete variable domain, with remaining parts taken from reference TRBV7-2 and TRBJ1-6, reads GAGVSQSPSNKVTEKGKDVELRCDPISGHTALYWYRQSLGQGLEFLIYFQGNSAPDKSGLPSDRFSAERTGGSVSTLTIQRTQQEDSAVYLCASSQDRGRLNSPLHFGNGTRLTVT.